These 26 T cell receptor beta chains were sequenced from one sample in a study of vaccination and CD4 T cells after COVID-19. No antigens are known for them. Treatment reported: approximately 9-day PBMC culture with coronavirus spike peptide pools or control peptides (ViraFEST assay). Cultured CD4+ T cell DNA was sequenced using the Oncomine TCR Beta short-read assay. TCRdb analysed the PCR reads with MiXCR anew, one entry per CDR3 protein. The repertoire holds around 19,000 distinct CDR3 sequences, approximately 48% seen once, with about 5% in the top ten. Material: CD4+ T cells from blood, cultured in vitro. The receptors derive from a human donor who had recovered from COVID-19.

V gene TRBV19 combines with J gene TRBJ2-1; 13 bases are shared with TRBD2. Germline V CDR1 and CDR2: LNHDA, SQIVND (reference sequence). The CDR3 covers 17 residues. V shed 3 bases, J shed 4 bases, and the junction held 6 bases outside the gene matches. CDR3 nucleotide sequence: TGTGCCAGTAGTATCCTCCGGACTAGCGGGAGTTACAATGAGCAGTTCTTC. Protein product: CASSILRTSGSYNEQFF.

This rearrangement joins TRBV24-1 to TRBJ2-5; perhaps D is TRBD1 or TRBD2 (5 bases each). Germline assignment: CDR1 KGHDR and CDR2 SFDVKD. Trimming shortened V by 2 bases and J by 5 bases, and 14 bases separated the two germline ends. The CDR3 runs 15 residues. DNA for the CDR3: TGTGCCACCAGTGATTCCGCAGGGACGGGGGAGACCCAGTACTTC. It translates to CATSDSAGTGETQYF.

This clonotype was seen only a few times. The chain employs TRBV14 and TRBJ2-1; 9 bases map to TRBD2. Trimming at V came to 4 bases and at J to 2 bases, leaving 6 bases not matched to a gene. CDR3 length equals 16 residues. Germline V lookup: CDR1 SGHDN, CDR2 FVKESK. The CDR3 coding sequence is TGTGCCAGCAGCCTTAGCGGGAGCGGGACCTACAATGAGCAGTTCTTC. Translating gives CASSLSGSGTYNEQFF.

The V gene is TRBV5-8, the J gene TRBJ2-7; 8 bases agree with TRBD1. After removal of 4 bases from V and 8 bases from J, the junction contained 5 bases not matched to a gene. The CDR3 consists of 12 residues. CDR1 and CDR2 from the germline V gene are SGHTS and YDEGEE. The CDR3 region is CASSQDRVKQYF. DNA of the CDR3: TGTGCCAGCAGCCAGGACAGGGTGAAGCAGTACTTC. Filled out from reference TRBV5-8 and TRBJ2-7, the complete variable domain reads EAGVTQSPTHLIKTRGQQATLRCSPISGHTSVYWYQQALGLGLQFLLWYDEGEERNRGNFPPRFSGRQFPNYSSELNVNALELEDSALYLCASSQDRVKQYFGPGTRLTVT.

The chain joins TRBV18 to TRBJ1-2; 9 bases are shared with TRBD1. The CDR3 totals 17 residues. The ends lost 3 bases at V and 1 base at J; junction bases unmatched: 9. The germline CDR1 and CDR2 sequences are KGHSH and LQKENI. The CDR3 coding sequence is TGTGCCAGCTCACCGAGTCGGGACAGGGCCCTTAACTATGGCTACACCTTC. Residues: CASSPSRDRALNYGYTF. The full variable domain, with the rest looked up from reference TRBV18 and TRBJ1-2, is NAGVMQNPRHLVRRRGQEARLRCSPMKGHSHVYWYRQLPEEGLKFMVYLQKENIIDESGMPKERFSAEFPKEGPSILRIQQVVRGDSAAYFCASSPSRDRALNYGYTFGSGTRLTVV.

The chain is built from TRBV20-1 and TRBJ2-4; 13 bases map to TRBD2. CDR1 is DFQATT, CDR2 SNEGSKA, per germline (reference sequence). J was trimmed by 8 bases and V by 0 bases; bases with no gene match: 4. This CDR3 has 15 amino acids. The CDR3 DNA reads as TGCAGTGCTAGAGAGGGGACTAGCGGGACTTACATTCAGTACTTC. Encoded protein: CSAREGTSGTYIQYF.

The chain is built from TRBV7-3 and TRBJ1-6, with D uncertain. V was trimmed by 6 bases and J by 1 base, leaving 13 bases between them. Looked up from germline, CDR1 is SGHTA and CDR2 is FQGTGA. This CDR3 is built from 16 residues. The CDR3 loop reads CASRLDGRSYNSPLHF. CDR3 bases: TGTGCCAGCAGGCTGGACGGAAGGTCCTATAATTCACCCCTCCACTTT.

In this sample, this clonotype turned up a few times. V is TRBV2 and J is TRBJ1-1, with TRBD1 as a possible D gene (5 bases). Germline lookup yields CDR1 SNHLY and CDR2 FYNNEI. The V and J ends lost 7 bases and 3 bases respectively, with 21 bases between them. The CDR3 loop spans 16 amino acids. The CDR3 spells CASTERRGGLDTEAFF. As DNA, the CDR3 is TGTGCCAGCACCGAAAGGAGGGGTGGGTTAGACACTGAAGCTTTCTTT.

The V call is TRBV5-4, the J call TRBJ1-1, with D uncertain. Trimming stripped 0 bases from V and 0 bases from J, with 9 bases between. The CDR3 totals 15 residues. Germline V gives CDR1 SGHNT, CDR2 YYREEE (reference sequence). CDR3 residues: CASSLVGVLNTEAFF. The CDR3 coding sequence is TGTGCCAGCAGCTTGGTCGGGGTCTTGAACACTGAAGCTTTCTTT.

V and J are TRBV28 and TRBJ1-4; 10 bases line up with TRBD1. With 5 bases clipped from V and 5 bases from J, the junction kept 11 bases outside the gene matches. The CDR3 is 17 residues long. Germline V gene lookup returns CDR1 MDHEN and CDR2 SYDVKM. CDR3 protein: CASSGAGQGLENEKLFF. For the CDR3, the DNA is TGTGCCAGCAGTGGAGCGGGACAGGGGTTAGAAAATGAAAAACTGTTTTTT.

The gene calls are TRBV7-2 and TRBJ2-5, with D perhaps TRBD2 (5 bases). V lost 2 bases, J lost 4 bases, and 8 bases lay in between. This CDR3 has 13 amino acids. In germline, CDR1 is SGHTA, CDR2 FQGNSA. DNA for the CDR3: TGTGCCAGCAGCTTATCCCGGGGAGAGACCCAGTACTTC. It encodes CASSLSRGETQYF.

There are a few counts of this clonotype. The chain links TRBV7-9 to TRBJ1-5; 8 bases align to TRBD1. V lost 5 bases and J lost 7; bases outside the gene matches: 7. Looked up from germline, CDR1 is SEHNR and CDR2 is FQNEAQ (reference sequence). The CDR3 totals 14 residues. The CDR3 is CASSVPGQGQPQHF. CDR3 bases: TGTGCCAGCAGCGTCCCTGGACAGGGACAGCCCCAGCATTTT.

This chain links TRBV20-1 with TRBJ2-1; tentatively, D is TRBD1 (7 bases). Germline CDR1 is DFQATT and CDR2 is SNEGSKA (reference sequence). Trimming removed 5 bases from V and 6 bases from J, with 11 bases in between. This CDR3 comprises 12 residues. CDR3 DNA sequence: TGCAGTGCTTCAGGGGGGATCAATGAGCAGTTCTTC. As protein: CSASGGINEQFF.

The chain carries TRBV30 and TRBJ2-1, with a tentative D call TRBD2 (5 bases). The CDR3 length is 14 residues. V was cut by 0 bases and J by 1 base, with 7 bases left in between. Germline loops: CDR1 GTSNPN, CDR2 SVGIG (reference sequence). CDR3 DNA sequence: TGTGCCTGGAGTGTGAGGAGGTCCTACAATGAGCAGTTCTTC. It specifies CAWSVRRSYNEQFF.

This clonotype was counted a few times. The chain employs TRBV2 and TRBJ2-5, with 14 bases aligning to TRBD2. Germline-derived CDR1 and CDR2 are SNHLY and FYNNEI. V gave up 9 bases and J gave up 1 base; unmatched junction bases: 4. CDR3 size: 15 residues. DNA of the CDR3: TGTGCCAGGTCGGGGACTAGCGGGAGCCAAGAGACCCAGTACTTC. This translates into CARSGTSGSQETQYF.

This clonotype occurred once. The chain employs TRBV14 and TRBJ2-6; D perhaps matches TRBD2 (5 bases). CDR1 is SGHDN and CDR2 is FVKESK in the germline V gene. V was cut by 1 base and J by 0 bases, with 19 bases left in between. The CDR3 consists of 20 residues. Here the CDR3 DNA reads TGTGCCAGCAGCCAAGTGTTAACGGCTAGCACCCGCTCTGGGGCCAACGTCCTGACTTTC. Translation gives CASSQVLTASTRSGANVLTF.

As DNA, the CDR3 is TGTGCCAGCAGTGAACAGGGTCCCCAAGAGACCCAGTACTTC. It encodes CASSEQGPQETQYF. The rearrangement links TRBV2 to TRBJ2-5, with TRBD1 as a possible D gene (5 bases). Germline assignment: CDR1 SNHLY and CDR2 FYNNEI. The CDR3 is 14 amino acids. V gave up 2 bases and J gave up 1 base, with 8 bases separating them. Drawing the rest from reference TRBV2 and TRBJ2-5, the complete variable domain is EPEVTQTPSHQVTQMGQEVILRCVPISNHLYFYWYRQILGQKVEFLVSFYNNEISEKSEIFDDQFSVERPDGSNFTLKIRSTKLEDSAMYFCASSEQGPQETQYFGPGTRLLVL.

This clonotype was seen a handful of times. This chain links TRBV6-1 with TRBJ2-1; 11 nucleotides agree with TRBD2. V lost 5 bases and J lost 6; bases outside the gene matches: 6. CDR1 is MNHNS and CDR2 is SASEGT in the germline V gene. CDR3 length: 15 residues. The CDR3 loop is CASSPHSGGGNEQFF. CDR3 nucleotide sequence: TGTGCCAGCAGTCCGCATAGCGGGGGGGGCAATGAGCAGTTCTTC.

In its sample, this clonotype was seen a few times. The chain is built from TRBV28 and TRBJ2-5; D is perhaps TRBD1 (5 bases). This CDR3 region has 16 residues. The V gene lost 6 bases and the J gene lost 5 bases, with 22 bases spanning the gap. CDR1 and CDR2 from the germline V gene are MDHEN and SYDVKM. The CDR3 DNA sequence: TGTGCCAGCAGATTTACCCATACAGGTGTCCGGGAGACCCAGTACTTC. The encoded protein is CASRFTHTGVRETQYF.

The V gene is TRBV20-1, the J gene TRBJ2-7; TRBD1 matches 8 bases. Germline V gene data show CDR1 as DFQATT and CDR2 as SNEGSKA (reference sequence). CDR3 size: 13 residues. V shed 1 base and J 7 bases; nucleotides not matched to a gene: 6. Written as DNA, the CDR3 is TGCAGTGCTAGAGGGCAGGGGGCGCAGGAGCAGTACTTC. It specifies CSARGQGAQEQYF.

The chain combines TRBV27 with TRBJ1-1; TRBD1 is a possible D gene (6 bases). The CDR3 has 17 amino acids. V was cut by 5 bases and J by 1 base, with 20 bases left in between. Germline CDR1 and CDR2: MNHEY and SMNVEV (reference sequence). The CDR3 region is CASSITLRGSGNTEAFF. As DNA, the CDR3 is TGTGCCAGCAGTATTACGCTCAGGGGAAGTGGGAACACTGAAGCTTTCTTT.

V usage is TRBV10-3 and J usage is TRBJ1-5, with D hard to call. The CDR3 totals 13 residues. V shed 4 bases and J shed 2 bases, with 6 bases lying between them. Germline lookup yields CDR1 ENHRY and CDR2 SYGVKD. CDR3 coding DNA: TGTGCCATCAGTGTGGAGGGCAATCAGCCCCAGCATTTT. Translated, it gives CAISVEGNQPQHF.

The chain is built from TRBV10-3 and TRBJ2-5; D is ambiguous. This CDR3 comprises 17 residues. The V gene's germline CDR1 is ENHRY and CDR2 SYGVKD. V was shortened by 8 bases and J by 1 base, with 23 bases between the two germline ends. The chain's CDR3 is CAIPLDALGRSQETQYF. CDR3 sequence (DNA): TGTGCCATCCCTTTGGACGCCCTCGGAAGGTCCCAAGAGACCCAGTACTTC.

This clonotype was seen more than once but under ten times. The V and J genes are TRBV7-2 and TRBJ2-2; 8 nucleotides agree with TRBD1. The CDR3 totals 17 residues. The J segment lost 8 bases and the V segment lost 1 base, leaving 12 bases of the junction unmatched. The V gene's germline CDR1 is SGHTA and CDR2 FQGNSA. In DNA, the CDR3 is TGTGCCAGCAGCTTAGTAGCAGGGGGCGCAGGACGAGGGGAGCTGTTTTTT. Protein sequence: CASSLVAGGAGRGELFF.

This chain uses TRBV27 with TRBJ1-5, with D possibly being TRBD1 (6 bases). Germline CDR1 is MNHEY and CDR2 is SMNVEV (reference sequence). The CDR3 contains 14 residues. Trimming removed 6 bases at V and 7 bases at J, with 16 bases between. The CDR3 region has the DNA TGTGCCAGCAGGATACAGGGAATAGGGCAGCCCCAGCATTTT. It codes for CASRIQGIGQPQHF.

This clonotype was detected only a few times. V is TRBV6-5 and J is TRBJ1-1, with TRBD1 matching over 7 bases. V was pared by 1 base and J by 1 base, with 6 bases of the junction left unmatched. This CDR3 is 16 amino acids long. CDR1 MNHEY and CDR2 SVGAGI come from the germline V gene. The CDR3 protein is CASSYLGGAGNTEAFF. The CDR3 DNA is TGTGCCAGCAGTTACTTAGGGGGCGCTGGGAACACTGAAGCTTTCTTT.